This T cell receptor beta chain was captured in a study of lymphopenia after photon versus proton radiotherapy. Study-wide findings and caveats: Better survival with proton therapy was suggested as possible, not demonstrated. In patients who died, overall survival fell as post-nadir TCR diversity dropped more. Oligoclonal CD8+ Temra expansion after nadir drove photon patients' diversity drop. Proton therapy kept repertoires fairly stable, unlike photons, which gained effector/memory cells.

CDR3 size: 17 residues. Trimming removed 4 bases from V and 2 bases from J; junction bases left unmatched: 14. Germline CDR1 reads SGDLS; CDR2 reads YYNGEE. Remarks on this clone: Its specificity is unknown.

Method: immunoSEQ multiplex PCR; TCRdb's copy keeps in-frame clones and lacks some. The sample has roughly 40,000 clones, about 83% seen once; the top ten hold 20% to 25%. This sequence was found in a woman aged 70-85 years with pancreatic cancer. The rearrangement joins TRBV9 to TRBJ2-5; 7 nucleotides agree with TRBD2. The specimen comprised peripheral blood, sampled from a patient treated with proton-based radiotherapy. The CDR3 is CASSRRPGVSGQETQYF. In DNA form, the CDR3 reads TGTGCCAGCAGCAGAAGACCCGGTGTTAGCGGGCAAGAGACCCAGTACTTC.